This T cell receptor (beta chain) appears in the sequencing data of a study of control samples from healthy donors and cancer patients. This clone was detected once. Libraries were prepared by immunoSEQ multiplex PCR; TCRdb keeps only in-frame clonotypes and omits some of them. The top ten clones hold more than 9% of a sample with just over 15,000 clones, about 89% of them seen once. The sequencing sample was made of PBMCs. The TCR was taken from a woman in her 70s with colorectal cancer.

The CDR3 loop is CASSIEIGQPNSPLHF. The CDR3 coding sequence is TGTGCCAGTAGTATCGAAATCGGACAGCCGAATTCACCCCTCCACTTT. This chain connects TRBV19 to TRBJ1-6; the D gene is possibly TRBD1 (6 bases). The CDR3 contains 16 residues. Trimming pared 3 bases from V and 7 bases from J, leaving 16 bases between. The germline gives CDR1 LNHDA, CDR2 SQIVND (reference sequence).